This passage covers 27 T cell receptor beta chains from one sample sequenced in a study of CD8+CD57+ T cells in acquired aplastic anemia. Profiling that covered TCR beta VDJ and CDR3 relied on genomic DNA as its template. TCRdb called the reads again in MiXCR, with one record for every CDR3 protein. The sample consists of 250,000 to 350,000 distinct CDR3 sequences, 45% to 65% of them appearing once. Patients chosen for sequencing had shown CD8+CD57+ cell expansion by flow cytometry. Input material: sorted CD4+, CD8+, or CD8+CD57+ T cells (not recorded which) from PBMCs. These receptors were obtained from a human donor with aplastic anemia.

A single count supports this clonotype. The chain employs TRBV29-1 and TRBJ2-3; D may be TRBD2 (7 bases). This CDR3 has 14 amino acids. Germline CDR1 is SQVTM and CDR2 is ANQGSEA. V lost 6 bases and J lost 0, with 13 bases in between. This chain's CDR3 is CSVEGGTSTDTQYF. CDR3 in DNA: TGCAGCGTAGAGGGGGGGACTAGCACAGATACGCAGTATTTT.

The CDR3 nucleotides read TGTGCCAGTAGTATGGCGCGGAAATTCGACGAGCAGTACTTC. It codes for CASSMARKFDEQYF. The chain is built from TRBV19 and TRBJ2-7; D is undetermined. The V gene's germline CDR1 is LNHDA and CDR2 SQIVND (reference sequence). CDR3 length: 14 amino acids. V lost 3 bases and J 5 bases, leaving 14 bases between the germline ends.

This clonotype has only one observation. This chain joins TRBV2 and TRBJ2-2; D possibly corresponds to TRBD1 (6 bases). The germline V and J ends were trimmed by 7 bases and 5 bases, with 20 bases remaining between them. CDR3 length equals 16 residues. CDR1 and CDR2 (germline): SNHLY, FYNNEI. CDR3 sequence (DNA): TGTGCCAGCACCAGGGGCGGAGTTCTCGGGACCGGGGAGCTGTTTTTT. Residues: CASTRGGVLGTGELFF.

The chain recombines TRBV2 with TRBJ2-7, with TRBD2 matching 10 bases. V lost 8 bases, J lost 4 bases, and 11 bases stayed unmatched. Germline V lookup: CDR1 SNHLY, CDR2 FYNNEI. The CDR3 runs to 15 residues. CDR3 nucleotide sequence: TGTGCCAGCGGGGGGAGGCCTAGCGGGGGTTACGAGCAGTACTTC. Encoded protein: CASGGRPSGGYEQYF.

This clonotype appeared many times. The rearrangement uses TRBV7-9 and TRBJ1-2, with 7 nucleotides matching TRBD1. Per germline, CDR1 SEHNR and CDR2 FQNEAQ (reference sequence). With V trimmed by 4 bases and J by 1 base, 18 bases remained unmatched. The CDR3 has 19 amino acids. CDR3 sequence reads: CASSWALQGRTPINYGYTF. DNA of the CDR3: TGTGCCAGCAGCTGGGCATTACAGGGGCGCACCCCGATTAACTATGGCTACACCTTC.

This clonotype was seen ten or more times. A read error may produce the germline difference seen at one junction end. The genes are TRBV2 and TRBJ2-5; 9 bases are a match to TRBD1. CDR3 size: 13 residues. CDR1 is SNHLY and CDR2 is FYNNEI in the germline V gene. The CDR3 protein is CASRGTGQGTQYF. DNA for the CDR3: TGTGCCAGCAGGGGGACAGGGCAAGGGACCCAGTACTTC.

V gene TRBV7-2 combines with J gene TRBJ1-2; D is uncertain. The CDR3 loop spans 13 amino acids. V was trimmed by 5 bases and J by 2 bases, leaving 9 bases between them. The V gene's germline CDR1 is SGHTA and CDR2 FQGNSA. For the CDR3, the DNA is TGTGCCAGCAGCCTAATCTTCAACTATGGCTACACCTTC. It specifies CASSLIFNYGYTF.

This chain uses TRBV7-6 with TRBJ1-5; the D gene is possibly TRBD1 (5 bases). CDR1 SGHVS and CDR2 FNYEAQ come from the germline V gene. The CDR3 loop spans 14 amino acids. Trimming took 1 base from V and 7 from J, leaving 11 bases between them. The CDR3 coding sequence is TGTGCCAGCAGCTTAGTGCAGGGTTCCCAGCCCCAGCATTTT. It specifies CASSLVQGSQPQHF.

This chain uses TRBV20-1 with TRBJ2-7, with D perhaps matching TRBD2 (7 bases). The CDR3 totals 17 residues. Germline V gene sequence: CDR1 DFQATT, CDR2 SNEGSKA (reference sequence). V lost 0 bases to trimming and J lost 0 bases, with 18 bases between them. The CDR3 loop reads CSAREGGRAPHSYEQYF. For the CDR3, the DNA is TGCAGTGCTAGAGAGGGGGGGCGGGCACCCCACTCCTACGAGCAGTACTTC.

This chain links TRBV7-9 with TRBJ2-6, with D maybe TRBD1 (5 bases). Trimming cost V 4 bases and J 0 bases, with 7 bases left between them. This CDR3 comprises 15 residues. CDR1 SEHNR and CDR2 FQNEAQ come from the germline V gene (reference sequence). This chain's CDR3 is CASSSTVSGANVLTF. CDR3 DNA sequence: TGTGCCAGCAGCTCGACAGTCTCTGGGGCCAACGTCCTGACTTTC.

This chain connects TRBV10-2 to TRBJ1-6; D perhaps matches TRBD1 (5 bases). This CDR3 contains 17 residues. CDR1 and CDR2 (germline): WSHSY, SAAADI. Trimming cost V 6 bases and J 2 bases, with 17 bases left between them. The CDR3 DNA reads TGCGCCAGCAGCTTGGTTTACAGGTCGGCCTATAATTCACCCCTCCACTTT. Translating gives CASSLVYRSAYNSPLHF.

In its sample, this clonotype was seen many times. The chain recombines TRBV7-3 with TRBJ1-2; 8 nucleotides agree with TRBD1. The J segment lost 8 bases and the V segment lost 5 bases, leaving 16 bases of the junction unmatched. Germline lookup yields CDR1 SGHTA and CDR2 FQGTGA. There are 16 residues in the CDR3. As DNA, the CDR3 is TGTGCCAGCAGCCACGGGACAGGCCAGGGAACGAGAGGCTACACCTTC. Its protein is CASSHGTGQGTRGYTF. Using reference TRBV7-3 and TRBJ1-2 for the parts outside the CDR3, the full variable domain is GAGVSQTPSNKVTEKGKYVELRCDPISGHTALYWYRQSLGQGPEFLIYFQGTGAADDSGLPNDRFFAVRPEGSVSTLKIQRTERGDSAVYLCASSHGTGQGTRGYTFGSGTRLTVV.

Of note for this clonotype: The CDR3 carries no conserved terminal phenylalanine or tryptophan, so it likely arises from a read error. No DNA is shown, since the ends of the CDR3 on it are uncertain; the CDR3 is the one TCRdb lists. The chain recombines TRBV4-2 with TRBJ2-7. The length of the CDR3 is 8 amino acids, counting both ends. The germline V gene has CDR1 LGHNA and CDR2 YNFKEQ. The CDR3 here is CASSQDPQ.

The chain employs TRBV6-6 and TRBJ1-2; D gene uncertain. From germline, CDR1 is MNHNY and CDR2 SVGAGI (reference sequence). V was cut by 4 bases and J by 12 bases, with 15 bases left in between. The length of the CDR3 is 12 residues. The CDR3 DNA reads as TGTGCCAGCAGTTCGAACCCGGGCCTGGACACCTTC. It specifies CASSSNPGLDTF.

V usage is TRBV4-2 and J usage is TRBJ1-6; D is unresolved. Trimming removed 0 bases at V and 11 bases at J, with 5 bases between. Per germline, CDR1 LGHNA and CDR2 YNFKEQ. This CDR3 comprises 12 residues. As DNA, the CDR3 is TGTGCCAGCAGCCAAGAAGGGACACCCCTCCACTTT. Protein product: CASSQEGTPLHF.

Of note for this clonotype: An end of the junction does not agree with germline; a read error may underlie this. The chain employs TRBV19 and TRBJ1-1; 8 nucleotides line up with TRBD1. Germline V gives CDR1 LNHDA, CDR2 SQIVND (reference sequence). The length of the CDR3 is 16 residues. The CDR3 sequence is CASSKYQGAVNAEAFF. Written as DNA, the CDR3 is TGTGCCAGTAGTAAGTATCAGGGGGCCGTGAACGCTGAAGCTTTCTTT.

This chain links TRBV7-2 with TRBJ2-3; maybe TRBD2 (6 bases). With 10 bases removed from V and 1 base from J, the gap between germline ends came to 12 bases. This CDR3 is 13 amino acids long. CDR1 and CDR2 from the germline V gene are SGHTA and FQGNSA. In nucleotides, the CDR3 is TGTGCCAACGGCGGGACCGGCACAGATACGCAGTATTTT. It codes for CANGGTGTDTQYF.

The CDR3 loop is CASSSYPDSGANVLTF. The CDR3 coding sequence is TGTGCCAGCAGCTCCTACCCCGACTCTGGGGCCAACGTCCTGACTTTC. The chain employs TRBV25-1 and TRBJ2-6; the D is unclear. Trimming cost V 6 bases and J 0 bases, with 12 bases left between them. Germline V CDR1 and CDR2: MGHDK, SYGVNS. CDR3 length equals 16 residues.

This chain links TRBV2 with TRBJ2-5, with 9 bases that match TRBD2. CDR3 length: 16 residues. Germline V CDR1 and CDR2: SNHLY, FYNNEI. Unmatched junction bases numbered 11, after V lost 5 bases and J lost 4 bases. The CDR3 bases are TGTGCCAGCAGTCGAACGACTAGCGGAGGTGGAGAGACCCAGTACTTC. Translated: CASSRTTSGGGETQYF.

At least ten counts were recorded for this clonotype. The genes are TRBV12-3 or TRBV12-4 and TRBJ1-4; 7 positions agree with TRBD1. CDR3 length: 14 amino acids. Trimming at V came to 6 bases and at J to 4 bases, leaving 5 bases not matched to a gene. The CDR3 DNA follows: TGTGCCAGCAGCCAGGGGGTGGGTAATGAAAAACTGTTTTTT. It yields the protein CASSQGVGNEKLFF.

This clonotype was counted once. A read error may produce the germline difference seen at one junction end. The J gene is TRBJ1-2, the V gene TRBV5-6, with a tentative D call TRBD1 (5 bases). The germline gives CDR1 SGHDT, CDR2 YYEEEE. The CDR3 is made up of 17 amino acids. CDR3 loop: CASSQELSTERNYGYTF. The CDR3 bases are TGCGCCAGCAGCCAAGAATTATCGACAGAGCGTAACTATGGCTACACCTTC.

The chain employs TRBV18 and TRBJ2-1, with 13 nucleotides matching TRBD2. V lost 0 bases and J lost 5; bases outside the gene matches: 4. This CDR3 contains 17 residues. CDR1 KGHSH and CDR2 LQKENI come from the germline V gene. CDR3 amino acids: CASSPPGLAGDNNEQFF. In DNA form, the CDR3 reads TGTGCCAGCTCACCACCCGGACTAGCGGGAGATAACAATGAGCAGTTCTTC.

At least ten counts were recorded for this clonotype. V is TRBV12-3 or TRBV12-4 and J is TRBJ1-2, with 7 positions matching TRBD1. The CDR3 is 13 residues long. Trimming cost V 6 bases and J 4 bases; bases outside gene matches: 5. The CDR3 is CASSPQGVYGYTF. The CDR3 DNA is TGTGCCAGCAGCCCCCAGGGGGTCTATGGCTACACCTTC.

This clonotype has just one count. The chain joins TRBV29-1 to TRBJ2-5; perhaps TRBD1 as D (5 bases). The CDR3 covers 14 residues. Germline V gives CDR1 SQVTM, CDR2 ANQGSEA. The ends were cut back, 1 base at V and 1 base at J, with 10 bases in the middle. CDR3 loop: CSVEVQGGQETQYF. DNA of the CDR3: TGCAGCGTTGAAGTCCAGGGTGGCCAAGAGACCCAGTACTTC.

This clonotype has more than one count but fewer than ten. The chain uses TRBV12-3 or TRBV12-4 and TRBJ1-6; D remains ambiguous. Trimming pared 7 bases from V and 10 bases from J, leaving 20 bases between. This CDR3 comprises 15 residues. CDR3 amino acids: CASNKASTAKSPLHF. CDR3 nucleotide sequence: TGTGCCAGCAATAAAGCGTCAACAGCGAAGTCACCCCTCCACTTT.

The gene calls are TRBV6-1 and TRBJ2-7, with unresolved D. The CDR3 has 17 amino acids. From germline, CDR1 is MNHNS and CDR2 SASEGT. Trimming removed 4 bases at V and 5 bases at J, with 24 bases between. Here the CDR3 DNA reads TGTGCCAGCAGTGTGTGGGGTTACCAATTCAGGTTAGACGAGCAGTACTTC. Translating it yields CASSVWGYQFRLDEQYF.

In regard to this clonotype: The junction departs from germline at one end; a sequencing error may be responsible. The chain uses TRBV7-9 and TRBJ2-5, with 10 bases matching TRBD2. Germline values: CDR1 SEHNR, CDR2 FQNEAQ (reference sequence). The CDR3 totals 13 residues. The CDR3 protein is CASTLAGGETQYF. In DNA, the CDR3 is TGTGCCAGCACCTTAGCGGGGGGTGAGACCCAGTACTTC.